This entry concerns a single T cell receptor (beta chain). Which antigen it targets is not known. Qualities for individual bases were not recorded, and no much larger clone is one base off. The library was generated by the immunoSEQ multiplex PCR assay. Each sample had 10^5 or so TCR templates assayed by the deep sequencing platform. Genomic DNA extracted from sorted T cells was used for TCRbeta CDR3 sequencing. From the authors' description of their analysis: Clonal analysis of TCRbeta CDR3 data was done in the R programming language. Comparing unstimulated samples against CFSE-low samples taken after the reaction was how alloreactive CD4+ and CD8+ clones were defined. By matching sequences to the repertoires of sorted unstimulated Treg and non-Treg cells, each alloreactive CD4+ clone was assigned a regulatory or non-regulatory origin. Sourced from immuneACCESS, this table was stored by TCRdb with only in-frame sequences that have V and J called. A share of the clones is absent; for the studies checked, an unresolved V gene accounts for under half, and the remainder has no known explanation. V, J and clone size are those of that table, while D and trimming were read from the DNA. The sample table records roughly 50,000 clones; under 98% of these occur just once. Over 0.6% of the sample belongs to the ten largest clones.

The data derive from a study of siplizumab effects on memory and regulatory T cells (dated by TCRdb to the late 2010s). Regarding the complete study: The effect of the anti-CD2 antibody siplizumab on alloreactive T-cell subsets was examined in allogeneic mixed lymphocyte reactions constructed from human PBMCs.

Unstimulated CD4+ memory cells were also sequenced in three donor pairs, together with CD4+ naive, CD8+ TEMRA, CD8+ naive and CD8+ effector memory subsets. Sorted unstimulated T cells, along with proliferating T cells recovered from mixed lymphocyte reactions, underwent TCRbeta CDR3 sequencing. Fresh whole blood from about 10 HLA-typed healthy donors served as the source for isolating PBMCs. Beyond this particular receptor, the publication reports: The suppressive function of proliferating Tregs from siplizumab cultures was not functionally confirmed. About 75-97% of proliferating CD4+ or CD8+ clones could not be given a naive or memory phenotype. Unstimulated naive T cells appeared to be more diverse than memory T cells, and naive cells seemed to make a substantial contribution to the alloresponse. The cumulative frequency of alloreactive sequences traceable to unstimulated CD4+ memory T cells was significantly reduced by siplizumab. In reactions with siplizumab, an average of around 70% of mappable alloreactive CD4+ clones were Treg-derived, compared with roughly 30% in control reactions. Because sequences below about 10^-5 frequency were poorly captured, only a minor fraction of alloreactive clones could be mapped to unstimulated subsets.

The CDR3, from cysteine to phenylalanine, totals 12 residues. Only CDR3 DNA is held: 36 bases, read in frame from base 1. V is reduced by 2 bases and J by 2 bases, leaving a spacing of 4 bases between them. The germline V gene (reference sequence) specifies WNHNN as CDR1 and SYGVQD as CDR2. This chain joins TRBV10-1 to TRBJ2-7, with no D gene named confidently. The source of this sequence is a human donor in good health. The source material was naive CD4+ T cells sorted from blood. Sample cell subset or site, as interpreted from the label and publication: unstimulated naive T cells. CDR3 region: CASSEGPYEQYF. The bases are TGCGCCAGCAGTGAGGGCCCCTACGAGCAGTACTTC.